A selection of T cell receptor beta chains follows, all from one sample in a study of Ad26.COV2.S vaccination and SARS-CoV-2 variants. Some clones are missing from TCRdb's copy, which holds only in-frame ones; the method was immunoSEQ multiplex PCR. The repertoire holds 250,000 or so clones, with around nine tenths as singletons. The material sequenced was peripheral blood, taken in a trial of Ad26.COV2.S vaccine versus placebo. The receptors here all came from a person between 18 and 65 years old who received the Ad26.COV2.S COVID-19 vaccine or a placebo. Each CDR3 is given with its conserved first and last residue. A D gene is named only where the DNA matches it firmly. Clone size, where shown, is once, few, many, or a class for clones that have expanded.

v_gene	j_gene	d_gene	abundance	CDR3aa	CDR3nt
TRBV19	TRBJ2-5	-	-	CATLKTQYF	TGTGCCACGTTAAAGACCCAGTACTTC
TRBV7-3	TRBJ1-1	-	-	CASSLTGDRGTEAFF	TGTGCCAGCAGCTTAACGGGGGACCGGGGAACTGAAGCTTTCTTT
TRBV6-5	TRBJ2-2	-	-	CASGTGISNTGELFF	TGTGCCAGCGGAACAGGGATATCGAACACCGGGGAGCTGTTTTTT
TRBV11-2	TRBJ2-5	-	-	CASGGSETQYF	TGTGCCAGCGGGGGATCGGAGACCCAGTACTTC
TRBV9	TRBJ1-1	-	-	CASSVGGVMNTEAFF	TGTGCCAGCAGCGTTGGAGGGGTTATGAACACTGAAGCTTTCTTT
TRBV9	TRBJ1-6	TRBD1	-	CASSAGQSNNSPLHF	TGTGCCAGCAGCGCGGGACAGAGTAATAATTCACCCCTCCACTTT
TRBV7-9	TRBJ2-1	-	once	CASSLALSEQFF	TGTGCCAGCAGCTTAGCGTTGTCCGAGCAGTTCTTC
TRBV7-8	TRBJ2-4	TRBD1	-	CASSPGQGQGPLAKNIQYF	TGTGCCAGCAGCCCAGGCCAGGGACAGGGCCCTCTAGCCAAAAACATTCAGTACTTC
TRBV9	TRBJ2-5	TRBD2	once	CASSVGLAGVETQYF	TGTGCCAGCAGCGTAGGACTAGCGGGGGTTGAGACCCAGTACTTC
TRBV21-1	TRBJ2-1	-	-	CASSTWTGAPDNEQFF	TGTGCTAGCAGCACTTGGACAGGGGCCCCCGACAATGAGCAGTTCTTC
TRBV11-1	TRBJ2-5	-	-	CASSNPEETQYF	TGTGCCAGCAGCAATCCGGAAGAGACCCAGTACTTC
TRBV3-1/TRBV3-2	TRBJ2-1	TRBD2	-	CASSLWASGANNEQFF	TGTGCCAGCAGCCTTTGGGCTAGCGGGGCCAACAATGAGCAGTTCTTC
TRBV14	TRBJ2-7	-	-	CASSHLGNYEQYF	TGTGCCAGCAGCCATTTAGGCAACTACGAGCAGTACTTC
TRBV30	TRBJ2-1	-	-	CAPQVGTYSYNEQFF	TGTGCCCCGCAGGTAGGGACTTACTCCTACAATGAGCAGTTCTTC
TRBV7-8	TRBJ2-4	-	once	CASSPGPSAKNIQYF	TGTGCCAGCAGCCCAGGACCATCCGCCAAAAACATTCAGTACTTC
TRBV7-3	TRBJ1-2	-	many	CASSPDGNYGYTF	TGTGCCAGCAGCCCTGACGGGAACTATGGCTACACCTTC
TRBV15	TRBJ1-5	-	-	CATSRDGQGVNQPQHF	TGTGCCACCAGCAGAGATGGCCAGGGCGTCAATCAGCCCCAGCATTTT
TRBV6-2/TRBV6-3	TRBJ1-2	-	-	CASSYLARGVYGYTF	TGTGCCAGCAGTTACTTGGCTAGGGGAGTGTATGGCTACACCTTC
TRBV29-1	TRBJ1-2	-	-	CSVESQGNGYTF	TGCAGCGTTGAAAGCCAGGGGAATGGCTACACCTTC
TRBV28	TRBJ2-1	-	-	CASTIRGYEQFF	TGTGCCAGCACTATACGGGGCTATGAGCAGTTCTTC
TRBV21-1	TRBJ2-7	-	-	CASSKIGGDETSYEQYF	TGTGCTAGCAGCAAAATAGGTGGGGATGAGACCTCCTACGAGCAGTACTTC
TRBV6-5	TRBJ1-2	-	-	CASSYTSYRDDGYTF	TGTGCCAGCAGTTACACAAGTTACAGGGATGATGGCTACACCTTC
TRBV2	TRBJ2-3	TRBD2	-	CASSAGLAGGTDTQYF	TGTGCCAGCAGTGCGGGACTAGCGGGAGGAACAGATACGCAGTATTTT
TRBV6-5	TRBJ2-5	TRBD1	-	CASSGDRRRETQYF	TGTGCCAGCAGCGGGGACAGGCGCAGGGAGACCCAGTACTTC
TRBV9	TRBJ2-4	TRBD1	-	CASRARTGGSNIQYF	TGTGCCAGCAGGGCTAGGACAGGTGGGAGTAACATTCAGTACTTC
TRBV13	TRBJ2-4	-	-	CASRRNPGLAKNIQYF	TGTGCCAGCAGACGGAACCCGGGACTAGCCAAAAACATTCAGTACTTC
TRBV5-1	TRBJ2-3	-	-	CASSLGGQGDRLAQYF	TGCGCCAGCAGCTTGGGTGGCCAGGGTGACCGGCTAGCGCAGTATTTT
TRBV5-8	TRBJ1-5	-	once	CASSRALSGVSNQPQHF	TGTGCCAGCAGCCGGGCCCTGAGCGGGGTAAGCAATCAGCCCCAGCATTTT
TRBV9	TRBJ2-3	TRBD1	-	CASSPQPQGARADTQYF	TGTGCCAGCAGCCCCCAACCCCAGGGGGCGCGCGCAGATACGCAGTATTTT
TRBV5-4	TRBJ2-2	TRBD2	-	CASSLTSGGRTGELFF	TGTGCCAGCAGCCTGACTAGCGGGGGACGCACCGGGGAGCTGTTTTTT
TRBV7-9	TRBJ1-1	-	-	CASSTGNTEAFF	TGTGCCAGCAGTACAGGGAACACTGAAGCTTTCTTT
TRBV9	TRBJ1-1	-	-	CASSSNYNTEAFF	TGTGCCAGCAGCTCCAACTACAACACTGAAGCTTTCTTT
TRBV3-1/TRBV3-2	TRBJ1-1	-	-	CASSLLPTGSHTEAFF	TGTGCCAGCAGCCTCTTACCGACAGGCAGTCACACTGAAGCTTTCTTT
TRBV24-1	TRBJ1-1	-	-	CATNRGGWADKTKMNTEAFF	TGTGCCACCAACCGAGGGGGATGGGCAGACAAAACGAAAATGAACACTGAAGCTTTCTTT
TRBV14	TRBJ1-6	-	few	CASSQDAGAVPLHF	TGTGCCAGCAGCCAAGACGCGGGGGCTGTACCCCTCCACTTT
TRBV10-3	TRBJ2-1	TRBD1	-	CAISETGAGEQFF	TGTGCCATCAGTGAAACAGGGGCGGGTGAGCAGTTCTTC
TRBV15	TRBJ2-1	TRBD2	once	CATSRELRLAVYNEQFF	TGTGCCACCAGCAGAGAACTACGACTAGCGGTCTACAATGAGCAGTTCTTC
TRBV7-6	TRBJ2-5	-	-	CASSPRVQETQYF	TGTGCCAGCAGCCCCAGAGTACAAGAGACCCAGTACTTC
TRBV7-2	TRBJ2-2	TRBD2	-	CASSGTSGRAGELFF	TGTGCCAGCAGCGGGACTAGCGGGAGAGCCGGGGAGCTGTTTTTT
TRBV7-7	TRBJ2-1	TRBD2	-	CASSRSYSGRVPEQFF	TGTGCCAGCAGCCGTTCTTATAGCGGGAGGGTCCCTGAGCAGTTCTTC
TRBV3-1/TRBV3-2	TRBJ2-6	-	-	CASSQEGSGANVLTF	TGTGCCAGCAGCCAAGAGGGGTCCGGGGCCAACGTCCTGACTTTC
TRBV11-2	TRBJ1-5	-	-	CASSLGRVGNQPQHF	TGTGCCAGCAGCTTAGGGAGGGTAGGCAATCAGCCCCAGCATTTT
TRBV11-2	TRBJ2-3	TRBD2	-	CASSLDGIAGPSTDTQYF	TGTGCCAGCAGCTTAGACGGTATAGCGGGACCGAGCACAGATACGCAGTATTTT
TRBV5-1	TRBJ2-5	TRBD1	-	CASSLVGQFNQETQYF	TGCGCCAGCAGCTTAGTGGGACAGTTTAACCAAGAGACCCAGTACTTC